Shown below are 19 T cell receptor beta chains from a single sample sequenced in a study of molecular identifiers for immune sequencing clone quantification. TCRdb re-derived calls from the PCR reads in MiXCR, one entry per CDR3 protein. The sample lists some 91,000 distinct CDR3 sequences, 20% to 30% seen once, with about 0.94% in the top ten. Sequencing input: naive CD8+ T cells from blood, with Jurkat cell RNA spiked in. Stated subset: FACS-sorted CD8+CD4-CCR7+CD45RA+ naive T cells. The receptor set was obtained from a human donor in good health. Some libraries in this study had Jurkat cell RNA spiked in.

Note on this clonotype: This may arise from a read error, as a much more abundant clone is one base away. The CDR3 DNA sequence: TGTGCCAGCAGCCAACGAGGGGGGGCGGCAGATACGCAGTATTTT. Its translation: CASSQRGGAADTQYF. The chain recombines TRBV6-2 or TRBV6-3 with TRBJ2-3, with D maybe TRBD2 (7 bases). V was pared by 6 bases and J by 4 bases, with 17 bases between. Germline V lookup: CDR1 MNHEY, CDR2 SVGEGT. The CDR3 covers 15 residues.

This clonotype was observed many times. CDR3 sequence (DNA): TGCAGCGCTGGGGAGCACAGGGGAGTAGGGGATACGCAGTATTTT. It is translated as CSAGEHRGVGDTQYF. The rearrangement uses TRBV29-1 and TRBJ2-3; 7 bases align to TRBD1. The V and J ends lost 7 bases and 6 bases, in that order; junction bases with no gene match: 16. The CDR3 sequence is 15 residues long. The germline V gene encodes CDR1 SQVTM and CDR2 ANQGSEA.

The gene calls are TRBV4-1 and TRBJ2-7; 9 bases map to TRBD1. This CDR3 contains 15 residues. Germline V gene lookup returns CDR1 MGHRA and CDR2 YSYEKL. Trimming at V came to 3 bases and at J to 2 bases, leaving 5 bases not matched to a gene. CDR3 in amino acids: CASSQGTGTTYEQYF. CDR3 bases: TGCGCCAGCAGCCAGGGGACAGGGACAACCTACGAGCAGTACTTC.

The rearrangement links TRBV6-1 to TRBJ2-1; possibly TRBD1 for D (5 bases). V was shortened by 6 bases and J by 6 bases, with 18 bases between the two germline ends. The germline V gene encodes CDR1 MNHNS and CDR2 SASEGT. The CDR3 contains 15 residues. The chain's CDR3 is CASRPTVTSLNEQFF. The DNA of the CDR3 is TGTGCCAGCAGACCGACAGTTACGTCCCTCAATGAGCAGTTCTTC.

This clonotype was observed at least ten times. The V call is TRBV6-5, the J call TRBJ1-2, with 7 bases fitting TRBD1. The CDR3 runs to 15 residues. After removal of 2 bases from V and 7 bases from J, the junction contained 10 bases not matched to a gene. Germline V CDR1 and CDR2: MNHEY, SVGAGI. Written as DNA, the CDR3 is TGTGCCAGCAGTTACGGGGCAGGGGGAGGTTCTGGCTACACCTTC. Its translation is CASSYGAGGGSGYTF.

The chain is built from TRBV3-2 and TRBJ2-7. TRBV3-2 is a pseudogene. This CDR3 comprises 16 residues. The CDR3 loop is CASSQDLHTRSYEQYF. The CDR3 region has the DNA TGTGCCAGCAGCCAAGATTTGCACACCCGCTCCTACGAGCAGTACTTC.

This chain joins TRBV7-2 and TRBJ2-7, with TRBD2 identical over 8 bases. This CDR3 region has 15 residues. Germline V gene sequence: CDR1 SGHTA, CDR2 FQGNSA. V lost 1 base and J lost 5; bases outside the gene matches: 7. CDR3 region: CASSLERTSSHEQYF. The CDR3 DNA is TGTGCCAGCAGCTTAGAGCGGACTAGCAGCCACGAGCAGTACTTC.

This clonotype was picked up many times. The chain employs TRBV29-1 and TRBJ2-6, with D maybe TRBD2 (5 bases). There are 13 residues in the CDR3. Germline V gene sequence: CDR1 SQVTM, CDR2 ANQGSEA. V shed 6 bases and J shed 1 base, with 7 bases lying between them. The CDR3 coding sequence is TGCAGCGTCCCGGGGTCTGGGGCCAACGTCCTGACTTTC. Its translation: CSVPGSGANVLTF.

This clonotype has ten or more counts. The rearrangement uses TRBV13 and TRBJ2-7; 9 bases fit TRBD1. Germline lookup yields CDR1 PRHDT and CDR2 FYEKMQ (reference sequence). V lost 4 bases to trimming and J lost 6 bases; unmatched junction nucleotides: 4. The CDR3 is 13 amino acids. The CDR3 DNA reads TGTGCCAGCAGCTCCACAGGGGGCCCCGAGCAGTACTTC. Its translation is CASSSTGGPEQYF.

This clonotype was observed a handful of times. This chain uses TRBV4-1 with TRBJ2-7; 7 nucleotides agree with TRBD1. V lost 3 bases, J lost 6 bases, and 5 bases stayed unmatched. The CDR3 covers 13 residues. Germline V gene sequence: CDR1 MGHRA, CDR2 YSYEKL. The CDR3 coding sequence is TGCGCCAGCAGCCAGCTTGGGACAGTCGAGCAGTACTTC. Translating gives CASSQLGTVEQYF.

Ten or more counts support this clonotype. The chain employs TRBV15 and TRBJ2-5; TRBD1 is a possible D gene (5 bases). V lost 2 bases and J lost 1, with 5 bases in between. CDR1 is LNHNV and CDR2 is YYDKDF in the germline V gene (reference sequence). The CDR3 runs 13 residues. This CDR3 reads CATSRRGQETQYF. The CDR3 DNA reads TGTGCCACCAGCAGAAGGGGCCAAGAGACCCAGTACTTC.

This clonotype was counted many times. This sequence joins TRBV28 and TRBJ2-5; D unresolved. CDR1 is MDHEN, CDR2 SYDVKM, per germline. The CDR3 is made up of 15 amino acids. V was pared by 4 bases and J by 1 base, with 13 bases between. The CDR3 DNA reads as TGTGCCAGCAGTTCCCGGGCCGCGAGCCAAGAGACCCAGTACTTC. Its translation is CASSSRAASQETQYF.

A remark on this clonotype: A much larger clone is a single base away; this may be a read error. The chain employs TRBV3-1 and TRBJ1-5, with a weak D call TRBD1 (6 bases). This CDR3 contains 14 residues. V was trimmed by 4 bases and J by 7 bases, leaving 14 bases between them. Looked up from germline, CDR1 is LGHDT and CDR2 is YNNKEL (reference sequence). The CDR3 region is CASSLGQPKQPQHF. CDR3 in DNA: TGTGCCAGCAGCCTTGGACAGCCCAAACAGCCCCAGCATTTT.

Worth noting for this clonotype: This may stem from a read error, because a much larger clone lies one nucleotide away. The rearrangement uses TRBV19 and TRBJ2-7, with 9 bases matching TRBD2. Germline trimming cut 5 bases from V and 8 bases from J; bases unmatched to any gene: 7. The CDR3 is 13 residues long. CDR1 LNHDA and CDR2 SQIVND come from the germline V gene (reference sequence). DNA for the CDR3: TGTGCCAGTAGTTCCGCGGGGGGGCAGAAGCAGTACTTC. Amino acid sequence: CASSSAGGQKQYF. Variable domain in full (rest from reference TRBV19 and TRBJ2-7): DGGITQSPKYLFRKEGQNVTLSCEQNLNHDAMYWYRQDPGQGLRLIYYSQIVNDFQKGDIAEGYSVSREKKESFPLTVTSAQKNPTAFYLCASSSAGGQKQYFGPGTRLTVT.

This clonotype was observed many times. The rearrangement uses TRBV5-5 and TRBJ2-7; TRBD1 agrees at 7 bases. The CDR3 extends over 14 amino acids. Germline V gene lookup returns CDR1 SGHKS and CDR2 YYEKEE (reference sequence). J gave up 3 bases and V 3 bases, and 6 bases lay outside the gene matches. For the CDR3, the DNA is TGTGCCAGCAGCTCCGGGACAGAACGCTACGAGCAGTACTTC. This codes for CASSSGTERYEQYF.

In its sample, this clonotype was seen many times. The chain combines TRBV6-2 or TRBV6-3 with TRBJ2-7, with no clear D. V was trimmed by 2 bases and J by 4 bases, leaving 6 bases between them. Looked up from germline, CDR1 is MNHEY and CDR2 is SVGEGT. The CDR3 spans 12 residues. The CDR3 region is CASSYDGYEQYF. The CDR3 DNA follows: TGTGCCAGCAGTTACGATGGTTACGAGCAGTACTTC.

In this sample, this clonotype turned up many times. The rearrangement uses TRBV4-3 and TRBJ1-1; the D gene is possibly TRBD1 (6 bases). CDR3 length: 15 amino acids. Germline CDR1 reads LGHNA; CDR2 reads YSLEER. Between the trimmed V and J ends, which lost 1 base and 0 bases, there was a span of 9 bases. The CDR3 loop is CASSQGTAMNTEAFF. The CDR3 coding sequence is TGCGCCAGCAGCCAAGGGACAGCCATGAACACTGAAGCTTTCTTT.

The sample holds a few counts of this clonotype. The chain couples TRBV12-3 or TRBV12-4 to TRBJ1-4; D possibly corresponds to TRBD1 (6 bases). CDR3 length equals 14 residues. Trimming shortened V by 3 bases and J by 5 bases, and 10 bases separated the two germline ends. This CDR3 reads CASSFEGVNEKLFF. The CDR3 nucleotides read TGTGCCAGCAGTTTCGAGGGGGTGAATGAAAAACTGTTTTTT.

This clonotype was seen repeatedly, ten times or more. The genes are TRBV9 and TRBJ2-7, with TRBD1 matching 8 bases. This CDR3 has 12 amino acids. Germline V gene sequence: CDR1 SGDLS, CDR2 YYNGEE. V trimming: 3 bases; J trimming: 6 bases; junction bases outside the gene matches: 2. The CDR3 is CASSAQGAEQYF. In DNA form, the CDR3 reads TGTGCCAGCAGCGCCCAGGGGGCCGAGCAGTACTTC. Full variable domain (rest looked up from reference TRBV9 and TRBJ2-7): DSGVTQTPKHLITATGQRVTLRCSPRSGDLSVYWYQQSLDQGLQFLIQYYNGEERAKGNILERFSAQQFPDLHSELNLSSLELGDSALYFCASSAQGAEQYFGPGTRLTVT.